Shown below are 3 T cell receptor beta chains from a single sample sequenced in a study of CD8+ T cells in alopecia areata. TCR sequencing used cDNA made by reverse transcription of extracted RNA. The protocol was immunoSEQ multiplex PCR, while the TCRdb copy is restricted to in-frame clones and leaves out a portion. The table shows over 150,000 clones, with approximately 53% occurring only once. As for treatment: oral pan-JAK inhibitor, 5-10 mg twice daily. The sequencing here drew on CD8+ T cells sorted from blood, taken at week 24, from a patient treated with tofacitinib. Every receptor here comes from a human donor with alopecia areata.

The V gene is TRBV2, the J gene TRBJ2-7, with D possibly being TRBD1 (5 bases). This CDR3 contains 12 residues. V lost 7 bases, J lost 3 bases, and 10 bases lay in between. The germline CDR1 and CDR2 sequences are SNHLY and FYNNEI. CDR3 amino acids: CASTQGRYEQYF. CDR3 in DNA: TGTGCCAGCACCCAGGGCCGCTACGAGCAGTACTTC.

The chain joins TRBV5-6 to TRBJ2-7, with D tentatively TRBD2 (6 bases). Trimming removed 4 bases at V and 3 bases at J, with 8 bases between. There are 12 residues in the CDR3. Per the germline V gene, CDR1 is SGHDT and CDR2 is YYEEEE. The CDR3 DNA is TGTGCCAGCAGCGTCGGGGGCTACGAGCAGTACTTC. Protein: CASSVGGYEQYF.

This rearrangement joins TRBV19 to TRBJ2-7, with TRBD1 as a possible D gene (6 bases). The CDR3 length is 14 residues. Trimming removed 7 bases at V and 2 bases at J, with 15 bases between. The germline CDR1 and CDR2 sequences are LNHDA and SQIVND (reference sequence). The CDR3 nucleotides read TGTGCCAGTACGTCCGGACAGTGGCCCTACGAGCAGTACTTC. It translates to CASTSGQWPYEQYF.